One sample yielded the 10 T cell receptor beta chains listed below, sequenced in a study of PD-1 blockade in classical Hodgkin lymphoma. Time point indicated: cycle 4 day 1 (C4D1), after about 6 weeks of nivolumab. Each patient relapsed following autologous stem cell transplantation, and prior brentuximab vedotin exposure differed. Sequenced by immunoSEQ multiplex PCR; TCRdb stores in-frame clones only, minus some. Here the sample spans 9,100 or so clones, roughly 85% being singletons. Specimen: peripheral blood mononuclear cells (PBMCs), collected before the fourth cycle of nivolumab. These receptors all stem from a human donor with classical Hodgkin lymphoma.

The chain couples TRBV7-9 to TRBJ1-2; no clear D gene. Germline CDR1 and CDR2: SEHNR and FQNEAQ (reference sequence). The CDR3 sequence is 14 residues long. The V end lost 5 bases, the J end lost 7 bases, and 17 bases lay between the germline ends. CDR3 sequence (DNA): TGTGCCAGCAGCCCCGTTACGGGATTTAGTGGCTACACCTTC. Residues: CASSPVTGFSGYTF.

J is TRBJ1-1 and V is TRBV10-1; TRBD1 might be the D (5 bases). The germline V gene encodes CDR1 WNHNN and CDR2 SYGVQD (reference sequence). The CDR3 is 13 residues long. Trimming shortened V by 6 bases and J by 7 bases, and 15 bases separated the two germline ends. Written as DNA, the CDR3 is TGCGCCAGCAGCCAGCAAATACAGGATGAAGCTTTCTTT. Amino acids: CASSQQIQDEAFF.

The chain employs TRBV6-1 and TRBJ2-7; TRBD1 matches 7 bases. Per germline, CDR1 MNHNS and CDR2 SASEGT. Trimming cost V 8 bases and J 6 bases; bases outside gene matches: 7. The CDR3 consists of 12 residues. The DNA for the CDR3 is TGTGCCAGCGTCAGACAGGGTCGCGAGCAGTACTTC. Amino acids: CASVRQGREQYF.

This clone is medium-sized in the sample. This chain's CDR3 is CASSQFTGTSYGYTF. CDR3 sequence (DNA): TGTGCCAGCAGTCAGTTCACAGGAACATCCTATGGCTACACCTTC. The J gene is TRBJ1-2, the V gene TRBV6-5; TRBD1 might be the D (5 bases). Trimming stripped 5 bases from V and 4 bases from J, with 17 bases between. The CDR3 runs to 15 residues. Germline V lookup: CDR1 MNHEY, CDR2 SVGAGI.

Only a few counts were recorded for this clone. The chain couples TRBV7-2 to TRBJ2-7; no definite D call. V lost 4 bases, J lost 0 bases, and 13 bases lay in between. This CDR3 region has 15 residues. Germline V gives CDR1 SGHTA, CDR2 FQGNSA. CDR3 DNA sequence: TGTGCCAGCAGCTCAGCTCAGGCTTACTCCTACGAGCAGTACTTC. Translating it yields CASSSAQAYSYEQYF. The whole variable domain, remainder taken from reference TRBV7-2 and TRBJ2-7, is GAGVSQSPSNKVTEKGKDVELRCDPISGHTALYWYRQSLGQGLEFLIYFQGNSAPDKSGLPSDRFSAERTGGSVSTLTIQRTQQEDSAVYLCASSSAQAYSYEQYFGPGTRLTVT.

CDR3 protein: CASSGEFTDTQYF. In nucleotides, the CDR3 is TGCGCCAGCAGTGGGGAGTTCACAGATACGCAGTATTTT. The chain combines TRBV10-1 with TRBJ2-3, with a possible D match to TRBD2 (5 bases). CDR1 is WNHNN, CDR2 SYGVQD, per germline (reference sequence). Trimming left V 4 bases short and J 2 bases short, with 7 bases between. The CDR3 runs to 13 residues.

The chain recombines TRBV30 with TRBJ2-2, with D perhaps TRBD2 (5 bases). Trimming cost V 3 bases and J 1 base, with 9 bases left between them. Per germline, CDR1 GTSNPN and CDR2 SVGIG (reference sequence). This CDR3 spans 14 amino acids. The CDR3 loop is CAWRMTMNTGELFF. In DNA form, the CDR3 reads TGTGCCTGGAGAATGACTATGAACACCGGGGAGCTGTTTTTT. Using reference TRBV30 and TRBJ2-2 for the parts outside the CDR3, the full variable domain is SQTIHQWPATLVQPVGSPLSLECTVEGTSNPNLYWYRQAAGRGLQLLFYSVGIGQISSEVPQNLSASRPQDRQFILSSKKLLLSDSGFYLCAWRMTMNTGELFFGEGSRLTVL.

V gene TRBV19 combines with J gene TRBJ1-1; possible D gene TRBD1, 6 bases. The CDR3 has 14 amino acids. Trimming pared 5 bases from V and 8 bases from J, leaving 18 bases between. Germline CDR1 reads LNHDA; CDR2 reads SQIVND (reference sequence). This CDR3 is CASSPPPRTAEAFF. The DNA of the CDR3 is TGTGCCAGTAGTCCCCCCCCAAGGACAGCAGAAGCTTTCTTT.

This chain uses TRBV4-1 with TRBJ1-6; D ambiguous. Germline CDR1 and CDR2: MGHRA and YSYEKL. V was shortened by 0 bases and J by 9 bases, with 6 bases between the two germline ends. The CDR3 is made up of 13 amino acids. The CDR3 nucleotides are TGCGCCAGCAGCCAAGATCTCGTTTCACCCCTCCACTTT. Protein: CASSQDLVSPLHF.

The V gene is TRBV7-6, the J gene TRBJ2-1; 11 bases fit TRBD2. Germline V CDR1 and CDR2: SGHVS, FNYEAQ. The CDR3 loop spans 17 amino acids. The V segment lost 1 base and the J segment 6 bases; nucleotides outside the gene matches: 8. CDR3 DNA: TGTGCCAGCAGCTTAGAGTCTAGCGGGAGGAAGGGCAATGAGCAGTTCTTC. Encoded protein: CASSLESSGRKGNEQFF.